This T cell receptor beta chain emerged from a study of blood T cell repertoires in COVID-19. The protocol was immunoSEQ multiplex PCR, while the TCRdb copy is restricted to in-frame clones and leaves out a portion. The sample shows about 98,000 clones, nearly 90% of them seen only once. CDR3 length equals 13 residues. In germline, CDR1 is SGHRS, CDR2 YFSETQ. Trimming removed 1 base at V and 4 bases at J, with 8 bases between. V is TRBV5-1 and J is TRBJ1-2; TRBD1 might be the D (5 bases). The TCR was taken from a man aged 70 or older with acute or convalescent COVID-19. The sequencing sample was made of peripheral blood. The CDR3 sequence is CASSLIRGYGYTF. CDR3 in DNA: TGCGCCAGCAGCTTGATAAGGGGCTATGGCTACACCTTC.